The 24 T cell receptor beta chains below all came from one sample that was sequenced in a study of blood T cells in healthy people across ages. Sample-barcoded 5' priming and a J-beta primer mix drove a second PCR of roughly 7 to 11 cycles. TCRdb recomputed calls from the 5' RACE reads with MiXCR, one row per CDR3 protein. The sample lists some 760,000 distinct CDR3 sequences, around 25% occurring once. These data also featured in a second study, about T cells of mothers and their children.

What was sequenced was blood. These receptor sequences come from a boy younger than 18 in good health.

This chain links TRBV29-1 with TRBJ2-5; 8 bases are shared with TRBD2. This CDR3 spans 14 amino acids. Germline lookup yields CDR1 SQVTM and CDR2 ANQGSEA. Trimming cost V 4 bases and J 5 bases; bases outside gene matches: 9. CDR3 loop: CSVGNGGALETQYF. Written as DNA, the CDR3 is TGCAGCGTTGGGAACGGGGGGGCGTTGGAGACCCAGTACTTC. The variable domain in full, with the rest retrieved from reference TRBV29-1 and TRBJ2-5, is SAVISQKPSRDICQRGTSLTIQCQVDSQVTMMFWYRQQPGQSLTLIATANQGSEATYESGFVIDKFPISRPNLTFSTLTVSNMSPEDSSIYLCSVGNGGALETQYFGPGTRLLVL.

V and J are TRBV12-3 or TRBV12-4 and TRBJ2-3, with D hard to call. This CDR3 has 13 residues. The V and J ends lost 3 bases and 4 bases respectively, with 8 bases between them. CDR3 nucleotide sequence: TGTGCCAGCAGTTTCCTTAGCTCAGATACGCAGTATTTT. Its protein product is CASSFLSSDTQYF.

This clonotype was picked up a small number of times. V and J are TRBV4-3 and TRBJ2-7, with 7 bases lining up with TRBD1. The ends lost 3 bases at V and 0 bases at J; junction bases unmatched: 5. Germline assignment: CDR1 LGHNA and CDR2 YSLEER. This CDR3 comprises 15 residues. In nucleotides, the CDR3 is TGCGCCAGCAGCCATGGGACAGTTAGCTCCTACGAGCAGTACTTC. Encoded protein: CASSHGTVSSYEQYF.

This clonotype has more than one count but fewer than ten. This chain connects TRBV7-2 to TRBJ2-7; 9 nucleotides align to TRBD1. After removal of 4 bases from V and 6 bases from J, the junction contained 13 bases not matched to a gene. This CDR3 is built from 16 residues. Germline V gives CDR1 SGHTA, CDR2 FQGNSA. The CDR3 nucleotides read TGTGCCAGCAGCTCGACGAACCGGGACAGGGACCTCGAGCAGTACTTC. Protein product: CASSSTNRDRDLEQYF.

Comment on this clonotype: Relative to the germline gene, one junction end is altered; a read error may explain this. The genes are TRBV6-5 and TRBJ2-5; 11 positions agree with TRBD2. Germline-derived CDR1 and CDR2 are MNHEY and SVGAGI. The CDR3 length is 16 residues. CDR3 nucleotides: TGTGCCAGCAGTCACTCGAGGCTAGCGGGAGGAGAGACCCAGTACTTC. This codes for CASSHSRLAGGETQYF.

In this sample, this clonotype turned up a few times. The J gene is TRBJ2-4, the V gene TRBV12-3 or TRBV12-4; TRBD1 might be the D (7 bases). This CDR3 is 12 amino acids long. V was cut by 2 bases and J by 15 bases, with 14 bases left in between. In DNA, the CDR3 is TGTGCCAGCAGTTTACCCGGACAGGAGGGGTACTTC. Amino acids: CASSLPGQEGYF.

This clonotype was counted between two and nine times. The chain joins TRBV7-2 to TRBJ1-2, with TRBD1 matching 7 bases. Germline CDR1 SGHTA, CDR2 FQGNSA. The CDR3 sequence is 16 residues long. J was trimmed by 3 bases and V by 4 bases; bases with no gene match: 11. DNA of the CDR3: TGTGCCAGCAGCTCATATCCGACAGGGATAGACTATGGCTACACCTTC. Its protein product is CASSSYPTGIDYGYTF.

This clonotype was observed many times. The rearrangement links TRBV9 to TRBJ2-7; 11 bases fit TRBD1. Unmatched junction bases numbered 5, after V lost 4 bases and J lost 5 bases. The germline V gene encodes CDR1 SGDLS and CDR2 YYNGEE. This CDR3 has 14 residues. As DNA, the CDR3 is TGTGCCAGCAGCTTCGGGACAGGGGGGGACGAGCAGTACTTC. It specifies CASSFGTGGDEQYF.

This clonotype was detected a few times. The chain carries TRBV3-1 and TRBJ1-4; 9 bases agree with TRBD1. The CDR3 extends over 17 amino acids. Germline V gene sequence: CDR1 LGHDT, CDR2 YNNKEL (reference sequence). The trim removed 2 bases at V and 3 bases at J, leaving 7 bases unmatched. In DNA, the CDR3 is TGTGCCAGCAGCCAACCGGGACAGGGCGTAGCTAATGAAAAACTGTTTTTT. It is translated as CASSQPGQGVANEKLFF.

This clonotype was seen only a few times. The chain recombines TRBV10-3 with TRBJ2-7; D is unresolved. Germline V CDR1 and CDR2: ENHRY, SYGVKD. The CDR3 is 14 residues long. Trimming stripped 2 bases from V and 3 bases from J, with 11 bases between. CDR3 in amino acids: CAISEPDVIYEQYF. CDR3 bases: TGTGCCATCAGTGAGCCGGACGTTATCTACGAGCAGTACTTC.

The gene calls are TRBV4-1 and TRBJ2-5; D call uncertain. Trimming took off 0 bases at V and 5 bases at J, with 13 bases between the two ends. Germline V gives CDR1 MGHRA, CDR2 YSYEKL. The CDR3 spans 15 residues. The CDR3 DNA follows: TGCGCCAGCAGCCAAGAATATCCCCACCGGGAGACCCAGTACTTC. Encoded protein: CASSQEYPHRETQYF.

V usage is TRBV6-1 and J usage is TRBJ2-7, with 7 bases identical to TRBD1. J was trimmed by 5 bases and V by 6 bases; bases with no gene match: 7. There are 13 residues in the CDR3. The V gene's germline CDR1 is MNHNS and CDR2 SASEGT. The CDR3 sequence is CASSSGTEDEQYF. The CDR3 DNA reads as TGTGCCAGCAGCTCCGGGACAGAGGACGAGCAGTACTTC.

The sample holds a few counts of this clonotype. V and J are TRBV20-1 and TRBJ1-2; D may be TRBD1 (5 bases). This CDR3 contains 16 residues. Germline V gives CDR1 DFQATT, CDR2 SNEGSKA (reference sequence). Between the trimmed V and J ends, which lost 0 bases and 0 bases, there was a span of 14 bases. The CDR3: CSARDEVKGTNYGYTF. CDR3 bases: TGCAGTGCTAGAGATGAGGTGAAGGGGACTAACTATGGCTACACCTTC.

On this clonotype: The germline gene is not matched at one end of the junction; a read error may be the cause. The gene calls are TRBV5-1 and TRBJ1-1; no clear D. This CDR3 spans 12 amino acids. Germline CDR1 is SGHRS and CDR2 is YFSETQ. The CDR3 spells CANSQVGTEAFF. CDR3 coding DNA: TGCGCCAACAGCCAGGTGGGGACTGAAGCTTTCTTT.

This clonotype was recorded a few times. V gene TRBV20-1 combines with J gene TRBJ2-5; 13 bases fit TRBD2. The V gene's germline CDR1 is DFQATT and CDR2 SNEGSKA (reference sequence). The junction had 5 bases not matched to a gene; V was cut back by 7 bases and J by 0 bases. The CDR3 length is 15 residues. The DNA for the CDR3 is TGCAGTGGCACTAGCGGGGGGGCCTACCAAGAGACCCAGTACTTC. Its protein product is CSGTSGGAYQETQYF.

The V and J genes are TRBV11-2 and TRBJ1-2; no reliable D call. The germline V gene encodes CDR1 SGHAT and CDR2 FQNNGV. This CDR3 is built from 12 residues. V lost 2 bases to trimming and J lost 8 bases, with 9 bases between them. The CDR3: CASSLLGSGYTF. The CDR3 DNA reads TGTGCCAGCAGCTTATTGGGTAGCGGCTACACCTTC.

This clonotype was counted between two and nine times. This rearrangement joins TRBV7-9 to TRBJ2-1; no definite D call. Germline values: CDR1 SEHNR, CDR2 FQNEAQ (reference sequence). The CDR3 sequence is 15 residues long. V lost 6 bases to trimming and J lost 5 bases, with 17 bases between them. CDR3 sequence reads: CASRGSRQADNEQFF. The DNA of the CDR3 is TGTGCCAGCAGGGGATCGAGACAAGCAGACAATGAGCAGTTCTTC.

This clonotype showed up just a few times. The V and J genes are TRBV20-1 and TRBJ2-7, with D unclear. With 8 bases removed from V and 0 bases from J, the gap between germline ends came to 14 bases. The CDR3 covers 13 residues. Germline CDR1 and CDR2: DFQATT and SNEGSKA (reference sequence). The CDR3 protein is CSTYGFLSYEQYF. The CDR3 nucleotides are TGCAGTACCTACGGATTCCTCTCCTACGAGCAGTACTTC.

CDR3 nucleotides: TGTGCCAGCAGCCAAGAAGGGACAGGGGGTATCGGGGAGCTGTTTTTT. Translated: CASSQEGTGGIGELFF. The chain links TRBV4-2 to TRBJ2-2; 11 bases agree with TRBD1. This CDR3 is built from 16 residues. Germline loops: CDR1 LGHNA, CDR2 YNFKEQ. V gave up 0 bases and J gave up 7 bases; unmatched junction bases: 4.

The chain joins TRBV20-1 to TRBJ2-3; 7 bases align to TRBD2. V was pared by 6 bases and J by 1 base, with 7 bases of the junction left unmatched. The CDR3 totals 14 residues. Germline-derived CDR1 and CDR2 are DFQATT and SNEGSKA (reference sequence). The DNA of the CDR3 is TGCAGTGCCGGTTTGGCGGGGGGCACAGATACGCAGTATTTT. Protein sequence: CSAGLAGGTDTQYF.

The V and J genes are TRBV7-2 and TRBJ2-7, with 8 bases matching TRBD2. In germline, CDR1 is SGHTA, CDR2 FQGNSA. The length of the CDR3 is 15 residues. Trimming took 0 bases from V and 4 from J; bases not matched to a gene: 5. The CDR3 loop is CASSLALAGHYEQYF. CDR3 bases: TGTGCCAGCAGCTTAGCGCTAGCGGGTCATTACGAGCAGTACTTC.

This clonotype was seen only a few times. The chain uses TRBV7-2 and TRBJ2-5; 9 nucleotides match TRBD2. This CDR3 comprises 16 residues. V dropped 3 bases and J dropped 0; count of bases not matched to a gene: 5. In germline, CDR1 is SGHTA, CDR2 FQGNSA. The CDR3 region is CASSFVAGAYQETQYF. Written as DNA, the CDR3 is TGTGCCAGCAGCTTCGTAGCGGGGGCGTACCAAGAGACCCAGTACTTC.

The genes are TRBV7-2 and TRBJ2-5, with D possibly matching TRBD2 (5 bases). The V end was cut by 1 base, the J end by 5 bases, with 11 bases between. Germline V gene lookup returns CDR1 SGHTA and CDR2 FQGNSA. This CDR3 is built from 14 residues. CDR3 bases: TGTGCCAGCAGCTTAGGGACTTTCTCGGAGACCCAGTACTTC. Translation gives CASSLGTFSETQYF. The whole variable domain, remainder taken from reference TRBV7-2 and TRBJ2-5, is GAGVSQSPSNKVTEKGKDVELRCDPISGHTALYWYRQSLGQGLEFLIYFQGNSAPDKSGLPSDRFSAERTGGSVSTLTIQRTQQEDSAVYLCASSLGTFSETQYFGPGTRLLVL.

The V and J genes are TRBV3-1 and TRBJ1-4; D is ambiguous. CDR3 length: 16 residues. Germline CDR1 reads LGHDT; CDR2 reads YNNKEL (reference sequence). Trimming shortened V by 3 bases and J by 0 bases, and 11 bases separated the two germline ends. CDR3 amino acids: CASSQRTSATNEKLFF. In nucleotides, the CDR3 is TGTGCCAGCAGCCAGCGAACGAGCGCAACTAATGAAAAACTGTTTTTT.